A single sample gave rise to the 27 T cell receptor beta chains below, sequenced in a study of blood T cell repertoires in COVID-19 (dated by TCRdb to 2020 to 2022). The library was generated by the immunoSEQ multiplex PCR assay. TCRdb stores this immuneACCESS table with in-frame sequences only. Part of the clones is absent; in the studies checked, under half of the shortfall reflects unresolved V genes, and no reason is known for the rest. This sample is represented by roughly 130,000 clones; around 90% of them were singletons. Of the sample, more than 2% falls within the top ten clones. Input material: peripheral blood. All receptors derive from a human donor with COVID-19, enrolled during active disease. The donor label of this sample is uncertain.

In its sample, this clone was seen once. The chain uses TRBV7-9 and TRBJ2-5; the match to TRBD2 covers 8 bases. V dropped 8 bases and J dropped 5; count of bases not matched to a gene: 7. Germline loops: CDR1 SEHNR, CDR2 FQNEAQ (reference sequence). This CDR3 spans 13 amino acids. This chain's CDR3 is CASRSGGDETQYF. As DNA, the CDR3 is TGTGCCAGCCGCTCGGGGGGGGACGAGACCCAGTACTTC.

V gene TRBV30 combines with J gene TRBJ1-1; possibly TRBD1 for D (5 bases). Trimming removed 0 bases from V and 5 bases from J, with 13 bases in between. The CDR3 is made up of 14 amino acids. Per germline, CDR1 GTSNPN and CDR2 SVGIG (reference sequence). This CDR3 reads CAWSVMGGGTEAFF. The CDR3 coding sequence is TGTGCCTGGAGTGTAATGGGGGGAGGAACTGAAGCTTTCTTT. Full variable domain (remainder filled in from reference TRBV30 and TRBJ1-1): SQTIHQWPATLVQPVGSPLSLECTVEGTSNPNLYWYRQAAGRGLQLLFYSVGIGQISSEVPQNLSASRPQDRQFILSSKKLLLSDSGFYLCAWSVMGGGTEAFFGQGTRLTVV.

This chain links TRBV4-2 with TRBJ1-2, with 8 positions matching TRBD1. With 4 bases clipped from V and 8 bases from J, the junction kept 6 bases outside the gene matches. Germline V gene data show CDR1 as LGHNA and CDR2 as YNFKEQ. This CDR3 spans 13 amino acids. CDR3 region: CASSPDRGRGYTF. The CDR3 nucleotides read TGTGCCAGCAGCCCCGACAGGGGTCGGGGCTACACCTTC.

This sequence joins TRBV6-1 and TRBJ1-5, with D possibly being TRBD1 (5 bases). Germline assignment: CDR1 MNHNS and CDR2 SASEGT. The germline V and J ends were trimmed by 3 bases and 0 bases, with 12 bases remaining between them. This CDR3 is 16 amino acids long. CDR3 in DNA: TGTGCCAGCAGTGAGCTCAGTCAGGGTAGCAATCAGCCCCAGCATTTT. It yields the protein CASSELSQGSNQPQHF.

The chain uses TRBV12-3 or TRBV12-4 and TRBJ2-5; D is undetermined. The CDR3 totals 12 residues. Trimming pared 0 bases from V and 5 bases from J, leaving 4 bases between. For the CDR3, the DNA is TGTGCCAGCAGTTTAGCGTCGGAGACCCAGTACTTC. Translation: CASSLASETQYF.

The J gene is TRBJ2-3, the V gene TRBV19; D is uncertain. V lost 6 bases, J lost 6 bases, and 16 bases lay in between. Per germline, CDR1 LNHDA and CDR2 SQIVND (reference sequence). This CDR3 is 14 amino acids long. The CDR3 sequence: CASSPSRRWDTQYF. In DNA, the CDR3 is TGTGCCAGTAGCCCCTCCCGGCGGTGGGATACGCAGTATTTT.

CDR3 in DNA: TGTGCCACCAGCGGCCGGGTCCAAGAGACCCAGTACTTC. The encoded protein is CATSGRVQETQYF. The chain employs TRBV15 and TRBJ2-5; D is unclear. The CDR3 length is 13 residues. Germline-derived CDR1 and CDR2 are LNHNV and YYDKDF (reference sequence). Trimming removed 5 bases from V and 1 base from J, with 8 bases in between.

J is TRBJ2-1 and V is TRBV24-1, with D possibly TRBD2 on 5 matching bases. This CDR3 contains 16 residues. Germline assignment: CDR1 KGHDR and CDR2 SFDVKD. Trimming removed 3 bases from V and 1 base from J, with 12 bases in between. Here the CDR3 reads CATSDITGWSYNEQFF. In DNA form, the CDR3 reads TGTGCCACCAGTGATATCACGGGGTGGTCCTACAATGAGCAGTTCTTC.

The chain employs TRBV7-9 and TRBJ1-1; D may be TRBD1 (5 bases). CDR3 length: 12 amino acids. Germline CDR1 reads SEHNR; CDR2 reads FQNEAQ (reference sequence). Trimming took off 6 bases at V and 4 bases at J, with 9 bases between the two ends. The CDR3 is CASRTGVTEAFF. The CDR3 nucleotides are TGTGCCAGCAGAACGGGGGTCACTGAAGCTTTCTTT.

The chain has TRBV5-5 and TRBJ2-1, with 12 positions matching TRBD2. The V and J ends lost 1 base and 5 bases, in that order; junction bases with no gene match: 10. The germline gives CDR1 SGHKS, CDR2 YYEKEE (reference sequence). The CDR3 has 18 residues. CDR3 nucleotide sequence: TGTGCCAGCAGCTTGAGACTAGCGGGGGACGCGGCCCACAATGAGCAGTTCTTC. Its translation is CASSLRLAGDAAHNEQFF.

This clone was observed a handful of times. The V gene is TRBV3-1 (or the pseudogene TRBV3-2), the J gene TRBJ2-1, with 11 bases fitting TRBD2. Germline loops: CDR1 LGHDT, CDR2 YNNKEL (reference sequence). The CDR3 extends over 15 amino acids. The V and J ends lost 3 bases and 9 bases, in that order; junction bases with no gene match: 7. CDR3 DNA sequence: TGTGCCAGCAGCCAGGGGTATGGGACTAGCGGTGAGCAGTTCTTC. Protein product: CASSQGYGTSGEQFF.

The V call is TRBV29-1, the J call TRBJ1-2; 10 bases map to TRBD1. Germline trimming cut 5 bases from V and 2 bases from J; bases unmatched to any gene: 5. This CDR3 region has 14 residues. Germline V lookup: CDR1 SQVTM, CDR2 ANQGSEA. This chain's CDR3 is CSVSGQGQNYGYTF. The CDR3 DNA reads as TGCAGCGTTTCGGGACAGGGGCAGAACTATGGCTACACCTTC.

The gene calls are TRBV2 and TRBJ1-1; D may be TRBD1 (5 bases). V lost 6 bases and J 6 bases, leaving 11 bases between the germline ends. Germline V gene data show CDR1 as SNHLY and CDR2 as FYNNEI. The CDR3 is 12 amino acids. The CDR3 sequence is CASSAGPSEAFF. The CDR3, as DNA: TGTGCCAGCAGCGCAGGGCCCTCTGAAGCTTTCTTT.

The chain recombines TRBV5-1 with TRBJ2-3; 11 bases match TRBD1. CDR3 length equals 15 residues. The ends lost 4 bases at V and 2 bases at J; junction bases unmatched: 3. CDR1 is SGHRS and CDR2 is YFSETQ in the germline V gene. This CDR3 is CASSPGQGATDTQYF. The CDR3 DNA reads as TGCGCCAGCAGCCCAGGACAGGGGGCCACAGATACGCAGTATTTT.

The chain recombines TRBV3-1 (or the pseudogene TRBV3-2) with TRBJ1-4, with 11 bases that match TRBD1. Germline V CDR1 and CDR2: LGHDT, YNNKEL (reference sequence). CDR3 size: 17 residues. With 2 bases clipped from V and 7 bases from J, the junction kept 9 bases outside the gene matches. CDR3 nucleotide sequence: TGTGCCAGCAGCCAAAGGTCCGGACAGGGGGCGGTTGAAAAACTGTTTTTT. This encodes CASSQRSGQGAVEKLFF.

Only one count was recorded for this clone. The chain employs TRBV3-1 (or the pseudogene TRBV3-2) and TRBJ2-1; D perhaps matches TRBD2 (6 bases). Per germline, CDR1 LGHDT and CDR2 YNNKEL (reference sequence). V was pared by 4 bases and J by 9 bases, with 19 bases between. This CDR3 contains 15 residues. In nucleotides, the CDR3 is TGTGCCAGCAGCCCGTCGGAGGGGCGGGTGGGTGAGCAGTTCTTC. Translation: CASSPSEGRVGEQFF.

This clone appeared once. The rearrangement joins TRBV9 to TRBJ1-3; possible D gene TRBD1, 6 bases. The V end was cut by 0 bases, the J end by 2 bases, with 9 bases between. The CDR3 covers 15 residues. In germline, CDR1 is SGDLS, CDR2 YYNGEE. CDR3 amino acids: CASSVGEGAGNTIYF. CDR3 bases: TGTGCCAGCAGCGTAGGGGAGGGGGCTGGAAACACCATATATTTT.

The chain joins TRBV5-6 to TRBJ2-4; 12 nucleotides agree with TRBD2. J lost 6 bases, V lost 4 bases, and 5 bases had no gene match. This CDR3 is built from 15 residues. Germline V lookup: CDR1 SGHDT, CDR2 YYEEEE. The CDR3 loop is CASSAGLAGRNIQYF. CDR3 bases: TGTGCCAGCAGCGCGGGACTAGCGGGCAGAAACATTCAGTACTTC.

The chain recombines TRBV19 with TRBJ1-5; TRBD1 matches at 8 bases. There are 17 residues in the CDR3. With V trimmed by 5 bases and J by 6 bases, 15 bases remained unmatched. Germline V gene data show CDR1 as LNHDA and CDR2 as SQIVND (reference sequence). As DNA, the CDR3 is TGTGCCAGTAGTCAACGACCCCGGACAGGGACATCTCAGCCCCAGCATTTT. It is translated as CASSQRPRTGTSQPQHF.

The rearrangement uses TRBV28 and TRBJ1-5, with D possibly being TRBD1 (6 bases). The germline gives CDR1 MDHEN, CDR2 SYDVKM. The V gene lost 7 bases and the J gene lost 6 bases, with 10 bases spanning the gap. This CDR3 comprises 12 residues. CDR3 loop: CASTVGGQPQHF. CDR3 DNA sequence: TGTGCCAGCACCGTAGGGGGTCAGCCCCAGCATTTT.

The J gene is TRBJ1-1, the V gene TRBV6-5, with 8 nucleotides matching TRBD1. The CDR3 has 14 amino acids. Germline V lookup: CDR1 MNHEY, CDR2 SVGAGI. Trimming at V came to 6 bases and at J to 4 bases, leaving 7 bases not matched to a gene. The CDR3 loop is CASRPGGASTEAFF. CDR3 in DNA: TGTGCCAGCAGGCCAGGGGGCGCGAGCACTGAAGCTTTCTTT.

This clone showed up just a few times. This sequence joins TRBV5-1 and TRBJ1-1, with D tentatively TRBD1 (5 bases). In germline, CDR1 is SGHRS, CDR2 YFSETQ. Between the trimmed V and J ends, which lost 4 bases and 6 bases, there was a span of 13 bases. The length of the CDR3 is 13 residues. As DNA, the CDR3 is TGCGCCAGCAGCCTATTAAGGGGTTCTGAAGCTTTCTTT. Amino acids: CASSLLRGSEAFF.

This clone was counted a few times. This sequence joins TRBV6-5 and TRBJ1-5; 7 nucleotides agree with TRBD1. The CDR3 runs 14 residues. Germline CDR1 is MNHEY and CDR2 is SVGAGI. Unmatched junction bases numbered 6, after V lost 6 bases and J lost 4 bases. The CDR3 protein is CASRETGRNQPQHF. The CDR3 DNA follows: TGTGCCAGCAGGGAGACAGGGCGGAATCAGCCCCAGCATTTT.

As DNA, the CDR3 is TGTGCCAGCAGCCAAGACCATGCGTCCGGGGCCAACGTCCTGACTTTC. Residues: CASSQDHASGANVLTF. The chain links TRBV3-1 (or the pseudogene TRBV3-2) to TRBJ2-6; D not resolved. Germline V CDR1 and CDR2: LGHDT, YNNKEL (reference sequence). V shed 0 bases and J shed 4 bases, with 10 bases lying between them. There are 16 residues in the CDR3.

The V call is TRBV3-1 (or the pseudogene TRBV3-2), the J call TRBJ1-1; the match to TRBD1 covers 9 bases. CDR1 is LGHDT and CDR2 is YNNKEL in the germline V gene (reference sequence). V shed 5 bases, J shed 5 bases, and the junction held 6 bases outside the gene matches. This CDR3 comprises 14 residues. The CDR3 nucleotides are TGTGCCAGCAGCAGAGGTGGGACAGGGACTGAAGCTTTCTTT. It codes for CASSRGGTGTEAFF.

The chain links TRBV6-6 to TRBJ2-2; TRBD1 agrees at 8 bases. Germline lookup yields CDR1 MNHNY and CDR2 SVGAGI (reference sequence). Trimming at V came to 5 bases and at J to 3 bases, leaving 5 bases not matched to a gene. The CDR3 is 15 amino acids. The DNA for the CDR3 is TGTGCCAGCAGTCTGACAGGGGATGACACCGGGGAGCTGTTTTTT. As protein: CASSLTGDDTGELFF.

The chain is built from TRBV7-3 and TRBJ2-3, with D perhaps TRBD2 (5 bases). Germline values: CDR1 SGHTA, CDR2 FQGTGA. The CDR3 covers 15 residues. V was shortened by 2 bases and J by 0 bases, with 9 bases between the two germline ends. The CDR3 here is CASSLDLASTDTQYF. The DNA for the CDR3 is TGTGCCAGCAGCTTAGACCTAGCTAGCACAGATACGCAGTATTTT.